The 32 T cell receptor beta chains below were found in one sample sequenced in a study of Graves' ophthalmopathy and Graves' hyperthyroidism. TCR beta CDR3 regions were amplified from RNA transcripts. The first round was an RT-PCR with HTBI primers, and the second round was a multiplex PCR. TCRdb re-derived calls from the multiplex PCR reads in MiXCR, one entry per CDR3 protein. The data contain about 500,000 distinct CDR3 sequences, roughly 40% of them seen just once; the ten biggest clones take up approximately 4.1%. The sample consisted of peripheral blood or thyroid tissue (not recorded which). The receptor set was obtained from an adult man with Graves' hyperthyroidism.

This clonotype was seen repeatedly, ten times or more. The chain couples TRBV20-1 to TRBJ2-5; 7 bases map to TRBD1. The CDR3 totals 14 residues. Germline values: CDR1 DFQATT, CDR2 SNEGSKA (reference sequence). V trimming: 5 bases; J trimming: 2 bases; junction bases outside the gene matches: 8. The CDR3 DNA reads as TGCAGTGCTGCCCCGGGACAGATACAAGAGACCCAGTACTTC. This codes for CSAAPGQIQETQYF.

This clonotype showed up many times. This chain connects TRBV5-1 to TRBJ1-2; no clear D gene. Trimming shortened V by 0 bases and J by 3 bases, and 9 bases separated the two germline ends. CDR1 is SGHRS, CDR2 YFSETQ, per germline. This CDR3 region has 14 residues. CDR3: CASSLGDWDYGYTF. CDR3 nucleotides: TGCGCCAGCAGCTTGGGAGACTGGGACTATGGCTACACCTTC.

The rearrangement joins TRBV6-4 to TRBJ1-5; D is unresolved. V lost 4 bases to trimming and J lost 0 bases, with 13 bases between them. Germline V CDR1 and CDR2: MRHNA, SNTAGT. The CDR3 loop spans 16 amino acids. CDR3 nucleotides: TGTGCCAGCAGTGGAGAGGAAATTAATAGCAATCAGCCCCAGCATTTT. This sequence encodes CASSGEEINSNQPQHF.

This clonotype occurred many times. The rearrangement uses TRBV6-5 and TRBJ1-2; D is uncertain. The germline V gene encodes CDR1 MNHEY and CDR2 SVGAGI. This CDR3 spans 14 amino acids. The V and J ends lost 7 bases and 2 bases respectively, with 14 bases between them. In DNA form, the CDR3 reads TGTGCCAGCAAAGCGGGAGAACCAAACTATGGCTACACCTTC. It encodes CASKAGEPNYGYTF.

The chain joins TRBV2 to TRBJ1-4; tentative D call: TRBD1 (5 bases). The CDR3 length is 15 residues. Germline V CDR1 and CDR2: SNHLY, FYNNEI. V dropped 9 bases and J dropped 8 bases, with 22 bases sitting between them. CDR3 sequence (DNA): TGTGCCAGTGCCGGGACCTACAGATCCGAGGAAAAACTGTTTTTT. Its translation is CASAGTYRSEEKLFF.

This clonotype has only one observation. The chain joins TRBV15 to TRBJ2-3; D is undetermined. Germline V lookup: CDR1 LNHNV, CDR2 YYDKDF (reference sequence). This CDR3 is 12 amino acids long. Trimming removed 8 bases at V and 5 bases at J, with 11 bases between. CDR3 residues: CATGMVGDTQYF. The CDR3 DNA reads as TGTGCCACCGGCATGGTTGGAGATACGCAGTATTTT.

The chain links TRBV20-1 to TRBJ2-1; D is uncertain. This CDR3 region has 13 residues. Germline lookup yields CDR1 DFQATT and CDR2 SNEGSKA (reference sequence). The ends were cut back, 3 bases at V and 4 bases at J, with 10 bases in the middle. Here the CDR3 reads CSARDRPYNEQFF. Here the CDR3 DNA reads TGCAGTGCTAGGGATCGGCCGTACAATGAGCAGTTCTTC.

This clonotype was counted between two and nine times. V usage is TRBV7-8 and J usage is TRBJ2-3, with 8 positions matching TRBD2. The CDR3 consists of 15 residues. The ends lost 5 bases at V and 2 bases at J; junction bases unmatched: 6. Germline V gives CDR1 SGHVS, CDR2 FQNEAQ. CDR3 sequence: CASSESGGTTDTQYF. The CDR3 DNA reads TGTGCCAGCAGCGAAAGCGGGGGAACCACAGATACGCAGTATTTT.

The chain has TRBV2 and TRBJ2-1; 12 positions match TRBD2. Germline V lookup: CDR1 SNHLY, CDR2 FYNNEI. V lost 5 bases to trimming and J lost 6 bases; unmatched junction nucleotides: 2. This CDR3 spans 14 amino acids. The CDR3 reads CASSLAGGPNEQFF. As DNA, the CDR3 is TGTGCCAGCAGTCTAGCGGGAGGGCCCAATGAGCAGTTCTTC.

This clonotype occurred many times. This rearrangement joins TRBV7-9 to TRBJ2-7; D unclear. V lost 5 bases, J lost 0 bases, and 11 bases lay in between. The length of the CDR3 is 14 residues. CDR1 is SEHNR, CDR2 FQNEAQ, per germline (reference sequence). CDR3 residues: CASSHRAASYEQYF. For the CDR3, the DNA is TGTGCCAGCAGCCACCGAGCCGCCTCCTACGAGCAGTACTTC.

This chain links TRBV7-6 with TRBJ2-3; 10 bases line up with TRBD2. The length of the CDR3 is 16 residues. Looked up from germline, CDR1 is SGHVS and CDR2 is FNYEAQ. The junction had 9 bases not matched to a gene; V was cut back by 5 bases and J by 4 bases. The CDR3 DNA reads TGTGCCAGCAGCACGGGAGCGGGGGGGTTTTCAGATACGCAGTATTTT. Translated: CASSTGAGGFSDTQYF.

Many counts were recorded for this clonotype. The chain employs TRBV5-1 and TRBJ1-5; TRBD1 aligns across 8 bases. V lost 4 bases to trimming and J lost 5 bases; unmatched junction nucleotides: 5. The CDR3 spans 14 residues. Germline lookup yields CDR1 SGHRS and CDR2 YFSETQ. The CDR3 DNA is TGCGCCAGCAGCCCAGGGGGCGCGGATCAGCCCCAGCATTTT. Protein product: CASSPGGADQPQHF. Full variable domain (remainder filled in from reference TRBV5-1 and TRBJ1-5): KAGVTQTPRYLIKTRGQQVTLSCSPISGHRSVSWYQQTPGQGLQFLFEYFSETQRNKGNFPGRFSGRQFSNSRSEMNVSTLELGDSALYLCASSPGGADQPQHFGDGTRLSIL.

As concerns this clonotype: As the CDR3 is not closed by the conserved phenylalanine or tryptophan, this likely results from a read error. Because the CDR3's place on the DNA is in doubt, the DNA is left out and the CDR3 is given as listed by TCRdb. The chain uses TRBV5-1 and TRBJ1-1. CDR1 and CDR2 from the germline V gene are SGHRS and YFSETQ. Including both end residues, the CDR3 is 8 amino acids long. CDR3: CASSYQSR.

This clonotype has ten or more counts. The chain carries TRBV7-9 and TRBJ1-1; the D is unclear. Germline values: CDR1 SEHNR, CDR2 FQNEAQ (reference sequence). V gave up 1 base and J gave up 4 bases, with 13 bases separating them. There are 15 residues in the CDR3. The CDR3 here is CASSLDLGTTTEAFF. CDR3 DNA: TGTGCCAGCAGCTTAGATCTGGGTACGACCACTGAAGCTTTCTTT.

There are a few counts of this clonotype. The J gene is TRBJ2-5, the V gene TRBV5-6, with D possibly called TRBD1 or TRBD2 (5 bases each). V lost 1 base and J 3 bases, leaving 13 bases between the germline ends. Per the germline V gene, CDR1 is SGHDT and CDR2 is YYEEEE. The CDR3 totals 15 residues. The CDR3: CASSLRGLGEETQYF. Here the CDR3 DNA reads TGTGCCAGCAGCTTGCGGGGCCTGGGGGAAGAGACCCAGTACTTC.

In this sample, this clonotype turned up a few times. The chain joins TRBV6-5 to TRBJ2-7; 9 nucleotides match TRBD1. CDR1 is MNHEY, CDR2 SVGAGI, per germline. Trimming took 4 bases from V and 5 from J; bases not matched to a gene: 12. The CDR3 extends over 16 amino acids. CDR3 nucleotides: TGTGCCAGCAGTTCCTTAATTGGGGGACAGGGCGACGAGCAGTACTTC. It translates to CASSSLIGGQGDEQYF.

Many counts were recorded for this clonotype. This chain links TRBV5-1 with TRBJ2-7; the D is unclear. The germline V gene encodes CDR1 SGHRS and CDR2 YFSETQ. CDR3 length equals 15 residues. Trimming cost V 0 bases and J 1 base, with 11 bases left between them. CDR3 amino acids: CASSLDSVASYEQYF. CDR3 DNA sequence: TGCGCCAGCAGCTTGGACAGCGTTGCGTCCTACGAGCAGTACTTC.

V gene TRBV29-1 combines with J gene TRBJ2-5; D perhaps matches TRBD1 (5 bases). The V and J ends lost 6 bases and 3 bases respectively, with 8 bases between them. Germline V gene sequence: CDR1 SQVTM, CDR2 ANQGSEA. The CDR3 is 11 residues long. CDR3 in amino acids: CSVGAEETQYF. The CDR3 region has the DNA TGCAGCGTAGGGGCGGAAGAGACCCAGTACTTC. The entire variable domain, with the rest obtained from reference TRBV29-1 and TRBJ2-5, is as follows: SAVISQKPSRDICQRGTSLTIQCQVDSQVTMMFWYRQQPGQSLTLIATANQGSEATYESGFVIDKFPISRPNLTFSTLTVSNMSPEDSSIYLCSVGAEETQYFGPGTRLLVL.

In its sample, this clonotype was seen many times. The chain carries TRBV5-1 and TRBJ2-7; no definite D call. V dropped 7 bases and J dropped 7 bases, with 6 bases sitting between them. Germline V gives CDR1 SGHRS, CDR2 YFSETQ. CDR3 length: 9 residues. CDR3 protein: CASLGEQYF. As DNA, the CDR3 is TGCGCCAGCTTGGGGGAGCAGTACTTC. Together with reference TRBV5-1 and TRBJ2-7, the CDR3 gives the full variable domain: KAGVTQTPRYLIKTRGQQVTLSCSPISGHRSVSWYQQTPGQGLQFLFEYFSETQRNKGNFPGRFSGRQFSNSRSEMNVSTLELGDSALYLCASLGEQYFGPGTRLTVT.

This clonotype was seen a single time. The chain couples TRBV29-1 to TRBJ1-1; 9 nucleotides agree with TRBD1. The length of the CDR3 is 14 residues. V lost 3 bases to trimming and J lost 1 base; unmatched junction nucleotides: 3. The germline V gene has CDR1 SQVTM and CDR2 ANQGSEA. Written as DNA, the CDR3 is TGCAGCGTTGAGATGGGACAGGGGAACACTGAAGCTTTCTTT. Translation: CSVEMGQGNTEAFF.

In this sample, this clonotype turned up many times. The DNA of the CDR3 is TGCAGCGTTGAGGCTAGCGGTAGAGGGACCCAGTACTTC. Amino acid sequence: CSVEASGRGTQYF. The chain combines TRBV29-1 with TRBJ2-5, with 7 bases matching TRBD2. The germline gives CDR1 SQVTM, CDR2 ANQGSEA. CDR3 length equals 13 residues. Unmatched junction bases numbered 8, after V lost 3 bases and J lost 7 bases. Filled out from reference TRBV29-1 and TRBJ2-5, the complete variable domain reads SAVISQKPSRDICQRGTSLTIQCQVDSQVTMMFWYRQQPGQSLTLIATANQGSEATYESGFVIDKFPISRPNLTFSTLTVSNMSPEDSSIYLCSVEASGRGTQYFGPGTRLLVL.

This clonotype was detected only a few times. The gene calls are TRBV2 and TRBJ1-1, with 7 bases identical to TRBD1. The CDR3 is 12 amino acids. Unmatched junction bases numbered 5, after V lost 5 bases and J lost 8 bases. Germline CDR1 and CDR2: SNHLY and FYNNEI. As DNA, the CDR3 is TGTGCCAGCAGTAGACAGGGTTCCGAAGCTTTCTTT. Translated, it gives CASSRQGSEAFF. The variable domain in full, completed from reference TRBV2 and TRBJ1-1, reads EPEVTQTPSHQVTQMGQEVILRCVPISNHLYFYWYRQILGQKVEFLVSFYNNEISEKSEIFDDQFSVERPDGSNFTLKIRSTKLEDSAMYFCASSRQGSEAFFGQGTRLTVV.

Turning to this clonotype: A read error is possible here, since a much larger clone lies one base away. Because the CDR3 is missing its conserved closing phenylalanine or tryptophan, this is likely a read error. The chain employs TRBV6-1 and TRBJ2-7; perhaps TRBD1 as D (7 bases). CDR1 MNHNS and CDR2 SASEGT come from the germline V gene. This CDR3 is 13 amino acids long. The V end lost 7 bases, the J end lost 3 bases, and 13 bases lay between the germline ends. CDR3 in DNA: TGTGCCAGCATCACTCAGGGGGGCTACGAGCAGTACCTC. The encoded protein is CASITQGGYEQYL.

The CDR3 reads CASSFRTGNYEQYF. In nucleotides, the CDR3 is TGCGCCAGCAGCTTCCGGACAGGGAACTACGAGCAGTACTTC. The chain carries TRBV5-1 and TRBJ2-7; 8 positions match TRBD1. V dropped 2 bases and J dropped 3; count of bases not matched to a gene: 4. From germline, CDR1 is SGHRS and CDR2 YFSETQ. The CDR3 length is 14 residues.

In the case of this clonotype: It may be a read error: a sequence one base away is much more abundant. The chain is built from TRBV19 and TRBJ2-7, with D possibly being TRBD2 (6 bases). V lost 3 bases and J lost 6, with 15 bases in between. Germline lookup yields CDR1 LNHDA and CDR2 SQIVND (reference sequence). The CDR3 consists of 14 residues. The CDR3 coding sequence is TGTGCCAGTAGTATGTCCGGGAAGGAGGGCGAGCAGTACTTC. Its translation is CASSMSGKEGEQYF.

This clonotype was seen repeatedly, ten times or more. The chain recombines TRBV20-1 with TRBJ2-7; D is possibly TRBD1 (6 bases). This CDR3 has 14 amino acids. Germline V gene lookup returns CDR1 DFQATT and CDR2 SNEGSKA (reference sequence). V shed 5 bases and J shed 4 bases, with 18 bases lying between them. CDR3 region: CSAVEGQGTYEQYF. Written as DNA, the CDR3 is TGCAGTGCTGTAGAGGGACAAGGAACATACGAGCAGTACTTC.

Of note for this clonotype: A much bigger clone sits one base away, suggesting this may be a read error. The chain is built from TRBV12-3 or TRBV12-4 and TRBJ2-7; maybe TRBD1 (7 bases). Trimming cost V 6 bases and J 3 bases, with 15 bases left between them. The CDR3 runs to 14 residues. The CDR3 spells CASRRGQRVYEQYF. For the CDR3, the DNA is TGTGCCAGCAGGCGGGGACAGCGGGTCTACGAGCAGTACTTC.

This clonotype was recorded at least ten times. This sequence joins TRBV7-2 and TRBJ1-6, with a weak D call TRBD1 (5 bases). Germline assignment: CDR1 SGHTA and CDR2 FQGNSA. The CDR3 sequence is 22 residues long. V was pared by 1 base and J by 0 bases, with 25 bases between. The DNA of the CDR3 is TGTGCCAGCAGCTTAGGTATACGATCAGGGACCTCCTGGAGCTCCTATAATTCACCCCTCCACTTT. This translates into CASSLGIRSGTSWSSYNSPLHF.

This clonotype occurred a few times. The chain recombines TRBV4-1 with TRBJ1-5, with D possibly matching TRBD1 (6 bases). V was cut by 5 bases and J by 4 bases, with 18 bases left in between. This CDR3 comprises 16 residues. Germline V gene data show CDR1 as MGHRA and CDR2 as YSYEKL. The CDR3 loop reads CASSSPGAPGNQPQHF. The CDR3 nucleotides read TGCGCCAGCAGCTCCCCAGGGGCGCCTGGTAATCAGCCCCAGCATTTT.

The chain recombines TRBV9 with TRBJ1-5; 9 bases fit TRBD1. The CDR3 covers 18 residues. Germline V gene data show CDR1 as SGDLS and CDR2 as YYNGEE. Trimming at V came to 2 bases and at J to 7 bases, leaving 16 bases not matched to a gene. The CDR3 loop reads CASSVDQDRGSTGQPQHF. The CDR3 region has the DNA TGTGCCAGCAGCGTGGACCAGGACAGGGGATCTACCGGGCAGCCCCAGCATTTT.

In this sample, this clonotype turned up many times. The chain's CDR3 is CASSREGYRDRGGTEAFF. The DNA for the CDR3 is TGTGCCAGCAGCCGTGAGGGTTACCGGGACAGGGGAGGCACTGAAGCTTTCTTT. This chain uses TRBV7-9 with TRBJ1-1, with 10 positions matching TRBD1. The length of the CDR3 is 18 residues. The V and J ends lost 5 bases and 4 bases, in that order; junction bases with no gene match: 16. CDR1 and CDR2 from the germline V gene are SEHNR and FQNEAQ (reference sequence).

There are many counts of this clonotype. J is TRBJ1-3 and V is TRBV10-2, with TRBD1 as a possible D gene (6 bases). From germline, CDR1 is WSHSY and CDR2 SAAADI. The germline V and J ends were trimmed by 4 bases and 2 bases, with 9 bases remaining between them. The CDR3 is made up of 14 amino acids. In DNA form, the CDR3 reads TGCGCCAGCAGTGGGACAGCTGCTGGAAACACCATATATTTT. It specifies CASSGTAAGNTIYF.